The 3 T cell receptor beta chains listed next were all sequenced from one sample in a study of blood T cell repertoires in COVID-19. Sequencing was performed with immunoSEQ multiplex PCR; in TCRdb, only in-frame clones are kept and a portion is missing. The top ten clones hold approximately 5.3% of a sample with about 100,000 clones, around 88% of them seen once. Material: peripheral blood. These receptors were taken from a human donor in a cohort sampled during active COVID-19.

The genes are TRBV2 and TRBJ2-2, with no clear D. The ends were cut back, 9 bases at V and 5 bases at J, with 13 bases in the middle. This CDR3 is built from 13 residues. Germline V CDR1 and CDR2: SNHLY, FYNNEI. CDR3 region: CARAGPHTGELFF. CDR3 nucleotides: TGTGCCAGGGCTGGGCCCCATACCGGGGAGCTGTTTTTT.

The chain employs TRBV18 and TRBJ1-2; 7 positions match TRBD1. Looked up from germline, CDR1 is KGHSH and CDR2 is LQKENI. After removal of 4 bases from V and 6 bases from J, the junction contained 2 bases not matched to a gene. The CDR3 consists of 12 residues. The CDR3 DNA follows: TGTGCCAGCTCACGTGACAGGGATGGCTACACCTTC. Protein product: CASSRDRDGYTF.

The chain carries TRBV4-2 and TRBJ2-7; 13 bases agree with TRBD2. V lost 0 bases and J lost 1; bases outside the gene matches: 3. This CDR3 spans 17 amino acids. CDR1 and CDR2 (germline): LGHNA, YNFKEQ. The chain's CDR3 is CASSQDRGLAGSYEQYF. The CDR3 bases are TGTGCCAGCAGCCAAGATAGGGGACTAGCGGGGTCCTACGAGCAGTACTTC.